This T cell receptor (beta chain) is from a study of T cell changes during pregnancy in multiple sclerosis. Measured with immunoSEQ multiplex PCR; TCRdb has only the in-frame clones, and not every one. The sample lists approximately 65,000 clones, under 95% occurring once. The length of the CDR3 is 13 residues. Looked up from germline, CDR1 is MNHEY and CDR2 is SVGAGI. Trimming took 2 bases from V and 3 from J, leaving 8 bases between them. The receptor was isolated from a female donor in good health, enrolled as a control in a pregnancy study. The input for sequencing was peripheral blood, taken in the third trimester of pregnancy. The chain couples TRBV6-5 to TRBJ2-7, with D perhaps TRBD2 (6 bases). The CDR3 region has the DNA TGTGCCAGCAGTTACAGGACTAACTACGAGCAGTACTTC. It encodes CASSYRTNYEQYF.